The 18 T cell receptor beta chains listed next were all sequenced from one sample in a study of T cells in Graves' hyperthyroidism and ophthalmopathy. RNA transcripts gave rise to amplified TCR beta CDR3 regions. A set of HTBI primers served as the primers for a first-round RT-PCR of the TCR CDR3. TCRdb passed the multiplex PCR reads through MiXCR, listing each CDR3 protein once. The sample carries some 770,000 distinct CDR3 sequences, 16% recorded once. Input material: blood. All receptors come from a man between 18 and 35 years old with Graves' hyperthyroidism.

The chain joins TRBV6-1 to TRBJ1-4; no clear D gene. Per the germline V gene, CDR1 is MNHNS and CDR2 is SASEGT. Trimming removed 4 bases at V and 1 base at J, with 7 bases between. The CDR3 has 14 amino acids. CDR3 in DNA: TGTGCCAGCAGTGCGGGCAGAACTAATGAAAAACTGTTTTTT. It is translated as CASSAGRTNEKLFF.

This clonotype has ten or more counts. The CDR3: CASSGTGGGTEAFF. The CDR3 DNA is TGTGCCAGCAGTGGGACAGGGGGCGGCACTGAAGCTTTCTTT. The V call is TRBV6-1, the J call TRBJ1-1, with 11 nucleotides matching TRBD1. The germline V gene encodes CDR1 MNHNS and CDR2 SASEGT. The CDR3 consists of 14 residues. J was trimmed by 4 bases and V by 4 bases; bases with no gene match: 2.

This clonotype was detected only a few times. The V call is TRBV29-1, the J call TRBJ2-1, with D unclear. The germline V gene has CDR1 SQVTM and CDR2 ANQGSEA. Trimming took off 7 bases at V and 3 bases at J, with 4 bases between the two ends. The CDR3 length is 10 residues. CDR3 loop: CSAFYNEQFF. The CDR3 region has the DNA TGCAGCGCCTTCTACAATGAGCAGTTCTTC.

This clonotype was observed many times. The genes are TRBV20-1 and TRBJ2-1; TRBD2 aligns across 8 bases. J gave up 7 bases and V 6 bases, and 11 bases lay outside the gene matches. In germline, CDR1 is DFQATT, CDR2 SNEGSKA (reference sequence). The CDR3 loop spans 14 amino acids. CDR3 residues: CSAKTSGWGNEQFF. The CDR3 DNA is TGCAGTGCAAAAACTAGCGGATGGGGGAATGAGCAGTTCTTC.

The V gene is TRBV15, the J gene TRBJ1-5; TRBD1 might be the D (5 bases). Germline CDR1 reads LNHNV; CDR2 reads YYDKDF (reference sequence). This CDR3 region has 16 residues. Trimming shortened V by 4 bases and J by 7 bases, and 20 bases separated the two germline ends. The CDR3 DNA is TGTGCCACCAGCAACTTGGACCGCGGGGCAGGGCAGCCCCAGCATTTT. Its protein is CATSNLDRGAGQPQHF.

V and J are TRBV9 and TRBJ1-3, with TRBD1 matching 9 bases. Per the germline V gene, CDR1 is SGDLS and CDR2 is YYNGEE. Trimming took 1 base from V and 0 from J; bases not matched to a gene: 2. The length of the CDR3 is 16 residues. The CDR3 protein is CASSVTGGGSGNTIYF. The CDR3 DNA is TGTGCCAGCAGCGTAACAGGGGGCGGCTCTGGAAACACCATATATTTT. Filled out from reference TRBV9 and TRBJ1-3, the complete variable domain reads DSGVTQTPKHLITATGQRVTLRCSPRSGDLSVYWYQQSLDQGLQFLIQYYNGEERAKGNILERFSAQQFPDLHSELNLSSLELGDSALYFCASSVTGGGSGNTIYFGEGSWLTVV.

The J gene is TRBJ2-7, the V gene TRBV29-1; no firm D call. Trimming cost V 4 bases and J 6 bases, with 19 bases left between them. CDR1 and CDR2 from the germline V gene are SQVTM and ANQGSEA. The CDR3 covers 14 residues. The CDR3 reads CSVVGPYQHGEQYF. CDR3 DNA: TGCAGCGTTGTGGGCCCCTATCAGCACGGCGAGCAGTACTTC.

This clonotype was recorded a few times. This chain connects TRBV6-1 to TRBJ2-7, with 7 bases aligning to TRBD1. The junction had 8 bases not matched to a gene; V was cut back by 4 bases and J by 2 bases. Germline values: CDR1 MNHNS, CDR2 SASEGT. The length of the CDR3 is 15 residues. The CDR3 spells CASSAQNRGTYEQYF. Here the CDR3 DNA reads TGTGCCAGCAGTGCCCAAAACAGGGGCACCTACGAGCAGTACTTC.

V and J are TRBV28 and TRBJ2-1, with 12 bases lining up with TRBD2. CDR1 and CDR2 (germline): MDHEN, SYDVKM. The length of the CDR3 is 17 residues. Trimming took 2 bases from V and 2 from J; bases not matched to a gene: 4. The CDR3 region is CASSLLTSGGPYNEQFF. CDR3 sequence (DNA): TGTGCCAGCAGTTTACTGACTAGCGGGGGCCCCTACAATGAGCAGTTCTTC.

The CDR3 DNA follows: TGTGCCAGTAACCCGGGACTGATCTATGGCTACACCTTC. Encoded protein: CASNPGLIYGYTF. The rearrangement links TRBV19 to TRBJ1-2; TRBD1 might be the D (5 bases). The V end was cut by 7 bases, the J end by 4 bases, with 13 bases between. Germline CDR1 and CDR2: LNHDA and SQIVND (reference sequence). This CDR3 region has 13 residues.

The rearrangement uses TRBV20-1 and TRBJ2-7; 9 nucleotides match TRBD2. V lost 5 bases, J lost 5 bases, and 19 bases stayed unmatched. The CDR3 sequence is 17 residues long. Germline V lookup: CDR1 DFQATT, CDR2 SNEGSKA (reference sequence). The CDR3 DNA reads TGCAGTGCTGTCCCCACGCCCCGAAGCGGGAGGCCCCACGAGCAGTACTTC. It yields the protein CSAVPTPRSGRPHEQYF.

The table lists this clonotype with many counts. CDR3 nucleotide sequence: TGTGCCAGCAAACCTTACTCGACAGCATCCTACGAGCAGTACTTC. Translating it yields CASKPYSTASYEQYF. V and J are TRBV11-2 and TRBJ2-7, with D maybe TRBD1 (5 bases). Germline V gene data show CDR1 as SGHAT and CDR2 as FQNNGV. V lost 7 bases and J 1 base, leaving 17 bases between the germline ends. The CDR3 totals 15 residues.

The chain is built from TRBV4-3 and TRBJ2-2; 13 nucleotides agree with TRBD2. The CDR3 length is 20 residues. Germline V lookup: CDR1 LGHNA, CDR2 YSLEER. Germline trimming cut 3 bases from V and 4 bases from J; bases unmatched to any gene: 14. The CDR3 bases are TGCGCCAGCAGCCAGTTGCTACTAGCGGGAGGGCCGTCTGCCACCGGGGAGCTGTTTTTT. It yields the protein CASSQLLLAGGPSATGELFF.

This clonotype was counted at least ten times. The rearrangement links TRBV12-3 or TRBV12-4 to TRBJ2-2; D gene uncertain. Trimming shortened V by 6 bases and J by 8 bases, and 10 bases separated the two germline ends. The CDR3 has 12 residues. The CDR3 region has the DNA TGTGCCAGCAGCCTGGTAGGAGGGGAGCTGTTTTTT. Protein: CASSLVGGELFF.

This clonotype has more than one count but fewer than ten. The chain couples TRBV12-3 or TRBV12-4 to TRBJ1-1, with D maybe TRBD1 (6 bases). CDR3 size: 14 residues. V lost 6 bases and J 5 bases, leaving 16 bases between the germline ends. CDR3 nucleotide sequence: TGTGCCAGCAGCCGAAGGGGGGTTGGTACTGAAGCTTTCTTT. Encoded protein: CASSRRGVGTEAFF.

This clonotype has a count of ten or more. The gene calls are TRBV3-1 and TRBJ2-1; 8 nucleotides align to TRBD2. Trimming took 4 bases from V and 4 from J; bases not matched to a gene: 9. The CDR3 spans 16 residues. Germline values: CDR1 LGHDT, CDR2 YNNKEL (reference sequence). The CDR3 nucleotides read TGTGCCAGCAGCCGCCTCCTCGCGGGAGGATACAATGAGCAGTTCTTC. This encodes CASSRLLAGGYNEQFF.

This clonotype was observed a handful of times. V is TRBV27 and J is TRBJ2-1; weak D call: TRBD2 (6 bases). CDR1 is MNHEY, CDR2 SMNVEV, per germline (reference sequence). The CDR3 is 14 residues long. V lost 5 bases, J lost 6 bases, and 14 bases lay in between. DNA for the CDR3: TGTGCCAGCAGTCCGCCGGGACTTTTCAATGAGCAGTTCTTC. Translating gives CASSPPGLFNEQFF.

This clonotype has just a few counts. The V and J genes are TRBV20-1 and TRBJ1-2; D gene unclear. Trimming removed 8 bases at V and 3 bases at J, with 13 bases between. Per the germline V gene, CDR1 is DFQATT and CDR2 is SNEGSKA (reference sequence). CDR3 length: 12 amino acids. CDR3 in DNA: TGCAGTCCGACTGCCGCCGACTATGGCTACACCTTC. Translation: CSPTAADYGYTF.